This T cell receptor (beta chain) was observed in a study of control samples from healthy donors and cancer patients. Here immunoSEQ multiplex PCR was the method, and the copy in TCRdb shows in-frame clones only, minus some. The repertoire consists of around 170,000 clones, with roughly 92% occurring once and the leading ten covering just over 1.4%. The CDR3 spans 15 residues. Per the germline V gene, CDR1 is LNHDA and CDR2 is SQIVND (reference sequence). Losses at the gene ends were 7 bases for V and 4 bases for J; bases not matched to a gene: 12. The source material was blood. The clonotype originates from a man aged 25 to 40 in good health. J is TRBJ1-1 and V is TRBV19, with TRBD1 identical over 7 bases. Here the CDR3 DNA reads TGTGCCAGTATTCCCGGAGGGGGCTTGGGCACTGAAGCTTTCTTT. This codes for CASIPGGGLGTEAFF.